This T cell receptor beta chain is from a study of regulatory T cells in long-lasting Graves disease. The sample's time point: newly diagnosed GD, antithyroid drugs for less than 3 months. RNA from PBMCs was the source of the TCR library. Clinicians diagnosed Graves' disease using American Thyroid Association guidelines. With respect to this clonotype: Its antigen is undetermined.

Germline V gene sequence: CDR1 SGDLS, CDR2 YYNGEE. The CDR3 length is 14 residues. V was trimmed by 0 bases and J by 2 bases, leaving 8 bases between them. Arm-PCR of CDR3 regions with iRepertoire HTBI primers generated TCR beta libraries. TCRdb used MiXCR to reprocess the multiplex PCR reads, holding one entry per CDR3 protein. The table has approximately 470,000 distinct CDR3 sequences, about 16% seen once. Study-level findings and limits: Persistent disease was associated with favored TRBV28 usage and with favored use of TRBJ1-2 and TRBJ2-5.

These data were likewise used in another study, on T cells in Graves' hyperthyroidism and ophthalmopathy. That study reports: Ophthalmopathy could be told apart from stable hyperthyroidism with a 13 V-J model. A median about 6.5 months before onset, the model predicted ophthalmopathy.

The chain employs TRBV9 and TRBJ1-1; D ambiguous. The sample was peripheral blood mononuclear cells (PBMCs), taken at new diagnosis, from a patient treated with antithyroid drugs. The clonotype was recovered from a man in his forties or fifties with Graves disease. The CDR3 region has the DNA TGTGCCAGCAGCGTAGGTCATCTTAACACTGAAGCTTTCTTT. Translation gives CASSVGHLNTEAFF.